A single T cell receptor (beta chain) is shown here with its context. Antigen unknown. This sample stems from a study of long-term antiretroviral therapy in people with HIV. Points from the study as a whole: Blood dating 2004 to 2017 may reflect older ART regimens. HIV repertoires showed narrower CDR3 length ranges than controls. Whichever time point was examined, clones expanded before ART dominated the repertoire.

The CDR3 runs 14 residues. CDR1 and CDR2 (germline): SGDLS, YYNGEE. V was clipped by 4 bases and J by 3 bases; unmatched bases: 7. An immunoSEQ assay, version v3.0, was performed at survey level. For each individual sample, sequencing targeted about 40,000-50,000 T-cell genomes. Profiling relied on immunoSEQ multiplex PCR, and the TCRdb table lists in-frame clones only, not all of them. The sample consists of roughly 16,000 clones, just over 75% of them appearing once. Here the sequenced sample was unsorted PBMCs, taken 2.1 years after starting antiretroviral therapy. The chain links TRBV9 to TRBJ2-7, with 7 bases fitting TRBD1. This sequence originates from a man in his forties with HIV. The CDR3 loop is CASSPRQGLYEQYF. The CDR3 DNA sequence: TGTGCCAGCAGCCCCAGACAGGGTCTCTACGAGCAGTACTTC.